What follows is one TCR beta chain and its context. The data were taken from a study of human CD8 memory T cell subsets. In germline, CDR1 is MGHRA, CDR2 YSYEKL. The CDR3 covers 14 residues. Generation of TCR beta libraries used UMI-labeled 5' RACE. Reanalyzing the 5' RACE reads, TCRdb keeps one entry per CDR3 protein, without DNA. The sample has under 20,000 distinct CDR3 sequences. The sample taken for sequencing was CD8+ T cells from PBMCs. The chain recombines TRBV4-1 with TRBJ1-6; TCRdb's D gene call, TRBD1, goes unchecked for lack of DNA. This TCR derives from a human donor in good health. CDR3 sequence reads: CASSQGTVNSPLHF.